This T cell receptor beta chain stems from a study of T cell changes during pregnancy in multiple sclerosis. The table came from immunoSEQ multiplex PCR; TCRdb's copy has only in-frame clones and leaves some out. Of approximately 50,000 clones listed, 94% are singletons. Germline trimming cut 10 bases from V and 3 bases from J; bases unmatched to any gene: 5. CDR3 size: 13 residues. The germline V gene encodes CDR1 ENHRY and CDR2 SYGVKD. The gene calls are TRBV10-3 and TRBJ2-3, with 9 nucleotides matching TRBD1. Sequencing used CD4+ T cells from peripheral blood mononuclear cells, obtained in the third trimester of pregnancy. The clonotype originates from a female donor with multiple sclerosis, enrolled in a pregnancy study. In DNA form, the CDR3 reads TGTGCCACCCGGGACAGGGAGACAGATACGCAGTATTTT. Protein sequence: CATRDRETDTQYF.